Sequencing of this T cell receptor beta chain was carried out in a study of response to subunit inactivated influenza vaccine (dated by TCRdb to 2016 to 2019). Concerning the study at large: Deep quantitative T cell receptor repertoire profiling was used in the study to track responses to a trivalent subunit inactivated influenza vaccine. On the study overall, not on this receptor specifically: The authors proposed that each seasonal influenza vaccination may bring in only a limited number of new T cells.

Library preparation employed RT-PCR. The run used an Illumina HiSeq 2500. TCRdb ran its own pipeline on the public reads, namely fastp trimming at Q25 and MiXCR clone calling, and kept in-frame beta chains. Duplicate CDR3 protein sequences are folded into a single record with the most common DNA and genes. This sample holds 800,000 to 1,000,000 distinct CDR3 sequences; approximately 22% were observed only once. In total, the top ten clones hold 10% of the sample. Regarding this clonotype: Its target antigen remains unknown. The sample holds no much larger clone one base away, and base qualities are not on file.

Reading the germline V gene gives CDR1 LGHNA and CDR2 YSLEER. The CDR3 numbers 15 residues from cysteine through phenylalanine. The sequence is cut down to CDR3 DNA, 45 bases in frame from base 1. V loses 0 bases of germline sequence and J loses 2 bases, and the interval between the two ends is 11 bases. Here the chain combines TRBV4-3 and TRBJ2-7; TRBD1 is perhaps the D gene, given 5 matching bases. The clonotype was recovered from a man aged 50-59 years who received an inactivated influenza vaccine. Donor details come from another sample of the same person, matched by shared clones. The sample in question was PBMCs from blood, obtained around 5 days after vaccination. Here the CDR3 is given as CASSQDRAKTYEQYF. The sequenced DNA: TGCGCCAGCAGCCAAGACAGGGCCAAAACCTACGAGCAGTACTTC.